This is a list of T cell receptor beta chains from one sample in a study of naive and memory T cell subsets. MiXCR, applied by TCRdb to the UMI-ligation and nested PCR reads, yields one record per CDR3 protein. The sample yields 98,000 or so distinct CDR3 sequences, approximately 15% seen once. The sample taken for sequencing was naive CD8+ T cells from blood. These receptors were obtained from a human donor in good health. CDR3s include the opening cysteine and the closing phenylalanine or tryptophan. A D gene is named only where the DNA matches it firmly. Size is stated for part of the rows, as once, few or many counts, or as a class when the clone is expanded.

TRBJ2-3 | few | . | TRBV6-2/TRBV6-3 | TGTGCCAGCAGTTACGAGGAGCCCACAGATACGCAGTATTTT | CASSYEEPTDTQYF
TRBJ2-7 | many | . | TRBV10-3 | TGTGCCATCAGTGACTTCGGTGGCTACGAGCAGTACTTC | CAISDFGGYEQYF
TRBJ2-1 | . | . | TRBV5-1 | TGCGCCAGCAGCTTGGAGTCTGGGCGGTACAATGAGCAGTTCTTC | CASSLESGRYNEQFF
TRBJ2-3 | few | . | TRBV4-3 | TGCGCCAGCAGCCAAGATCGAGGGGCGGAGAATTCAGATACGCAGTATTTT | CASSQDRGAENSDTQYF
TRBJ2-7 | . | TRBD1 | TRBV11-1 | TGTGCCAGCAGCTATGGGACAGGGGACTACGAGCAGTACTTC | CASSYGTGDYEQYF
TRBJ1-2 | . | . | TRBV12-3/TRBV12-4 | TGTGCCAGCAGTTTAAGTGGTCGGGACCTCACTGGCTACACCTTC | CASSLSGRDLTGYTF
TRBJ2-5 | . | . | TRBV6-2/TRBV6-3 | TGTGCCAGCAGTTACATAGCGGAGGGCGACCAAGAGACCCAGTACTTC | CASSYIAEGDQETQYF
TRBJ2-2 | few | . | TRBV5-1 | TGCGCCAGCAGCTTAACAGCGAACACCGGGGAGCTGTTTTTT | CASSLTANTGELFF
TRBJ2-7 | few | . | TRBV6-6 | TGTGCCAGCACCTCAGGGGTCTACGAGCAGTACTTC | CASTSGVYEQYF
TRBJ2-3 | many | . | TRBV5-4 | TGTGCCAGCAACACTCCTCCAGATACGCAGTATTTT | CASNTPPDTQYF
TRBJ2-5 | many | TRBD2 | TRBV12-3/TRBV12-4 | TGTGCCAGCAGCGAACGGGTAGCGGGAGAAGAGACCCAGTACTTC | CASSERVAGEETQYF
TRBJ2-4 | many | . | TRBV9 | TGTGCCAGCAGCGTAGGGGGGTCAGACCAAAACATTCAGTACTTC | CASSVGGSDQNIQYF
TRBJ1-2 | . | . | TRBV7-3 | TGTGCCAGCAGCCCCTCAGGGTTCTATGGCTACACCTTC | CASSPSGFYGYTF
TRBJ1-2 | few | . | TRBV9 | TGTGCCAGCAGCCCAACTACAGGGATTCGTTCTGGCTACACCTTC | CASSPTTGIRSGYTF
TRBJ1-2 | many | . | TRBV7-9 | TGTGCCAGCAGCCTTGGAGGGAACTATGGCTACACCTTC | CASSLGGNYGYTF
TRBJ2-3 | few | . | TRBV6-6 | TGTGCCAGCAGTTACGCGGACGGGTCTAGCACAGATACGCAGTATTTT | CASSYADGSSTDTQYF
TRBJ2-7 | . | . | TRBV20-1 | TGCAGTGCTAGTGAGCGGTTCACCGGGGACGAGCAGTACTTC | CSASERFTGDEQYF
TRBJ2-3 | few | . | TRBV7-9 | TGTGCCAGCAGAGCCTTCGCGGGGGCGGGCACAGATACGCAGTATTTT | CASRAFAGAGTDTQYF
TRBJ1-1 | . | . | TRBV3-1 | TGTGCCAGCAGCCAAGATCGGCAGGGTGTTCTGGGAGAAGCTTTCTTT | CASSQDRQGVLGEAFF
TRBJ2-1 | . | TRBD2 | TRBV12-3/TRBV12-4 | TGTGCCAGCCACCTAGCGGGGGGGCGCAATGAGCAGTTCTTC | CASHLAGGRNEQFF
TRBJ2-5 | . | TRBD2 | TRBV3-1 | TGTGCCAGCAGCCAAGGGCTAGCGGAAGAGACCCAGTACTTC | CASSQGLAEETQYF
TRBJ2-7 | few | TRBD2 | TRBV28 | TGTGCCAGCGCCCCTAGCGGGGGGAGGTACGAGCAGTACTTC | CASAPSGGRYEQYF
TRBJ2-7 | many | . | TRBV7-9 | TGTGCCAGCAGCTTAGAGTCGCGGGAATTCGAGCAGTACTTC | CASSLESREFEQYF
TRBJ2-3 | few | . | TRBV6-5 | TGTGCCAGCAGTTACGATATTCCGAAATTCACAGATACGCAGTATTTT | CASSYDIPKFTDTQYF